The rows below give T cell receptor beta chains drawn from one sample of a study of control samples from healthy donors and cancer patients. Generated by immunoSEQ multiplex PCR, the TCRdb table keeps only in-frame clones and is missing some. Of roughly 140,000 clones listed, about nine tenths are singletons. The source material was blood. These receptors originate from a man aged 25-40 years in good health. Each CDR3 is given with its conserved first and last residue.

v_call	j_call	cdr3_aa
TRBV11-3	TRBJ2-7	CASSQDSSYEQYF
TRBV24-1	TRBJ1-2	CATGDRVGYGYTF
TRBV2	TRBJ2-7	CASTTGTGDNEQYF
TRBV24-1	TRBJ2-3	CATSDFSGLARGSDTQYF
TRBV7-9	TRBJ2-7	CASSLVGGPGEQYF
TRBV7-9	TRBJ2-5	CASSPEPRGLLLETQYF
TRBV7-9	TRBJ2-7	CASSSLGTGKSGGPYEQYF
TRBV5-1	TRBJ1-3	CASSFYGSGDSGNTIYF
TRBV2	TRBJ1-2	CASSVDRGSNGYTF
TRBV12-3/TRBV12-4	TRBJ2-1	CASSLAIQGGQFF
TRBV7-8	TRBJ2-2	CASSSTSAYTGELFF
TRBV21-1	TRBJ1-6	CASSLHSKESPLHF
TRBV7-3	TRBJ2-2	CASSIGQPGTGELFF
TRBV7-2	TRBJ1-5	CASSGRTGNQPQHF
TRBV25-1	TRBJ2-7	CASMGAGGYEQYF
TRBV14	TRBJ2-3	CASSQRDTQYF
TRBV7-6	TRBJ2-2	CASRTSGRTGELFF
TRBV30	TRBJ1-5	CAWSVSGRGQPQHF
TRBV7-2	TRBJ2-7	CASSLNRGTYEQYF
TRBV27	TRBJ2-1	CASSLSGSPYNEQFF
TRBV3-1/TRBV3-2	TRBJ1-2	CASSTRGQASGYGYTF
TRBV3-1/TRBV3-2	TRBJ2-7	CASSPPGGASEQYF
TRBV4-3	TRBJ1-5	CASSQGIRLPGPQHF
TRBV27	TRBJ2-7	CASSYGQVYEQYF
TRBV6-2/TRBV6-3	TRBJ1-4	CASSYGTGNEKLFF
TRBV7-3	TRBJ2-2	CASSSGTTNTGELFF
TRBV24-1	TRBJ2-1	CATSRPSRGNEQFF
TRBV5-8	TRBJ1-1	CASMTFRDTEAFF